These 4 T cell receptor beta chains were all obtained from the same sample, sequenced in a study of cytomegalovirus exposure and HLA in healthy donors. The PCR had 60 Vbeta and 13 Jbeta primers. The method was immunoSEQ multiplex PCR; TCRdb's version includes in-frame clones alone and lacks a portion of them. This sample yields some 90,000 clones, of which 75% to 80% are seen a single time; roughly 6% belongs to the top ten. The source material was PBMCs. The receptors originated from a female donor in good health and CMV-seronegative.

This clone was recorded a few times. The rearrangement uses TRBV7-9 and TRBJ2-5, with D tentatively TRBD2 (5 bases). Per germline, CDR1 SEHNR and CDR2 FQNEAQ (reference sequence). The CDR3 spans 17 residues. Trimming removed 1 base from V and 4 bases from J, with 19 bases in between. In nucleotides, the CDR3 is TGTGCCAGCAGCTTAGTGCGGGCCACTCGAGGAGGAGAGACCCAGTACTTC. This codes for CASSLVRATRGGETQYF.

J is TRBJ2-5 and V is TRBV6-1, with 7 nucleotides matching TRBD1. After removal of 7 bases from V and 2 bases from J, the junction contained 4 bases not matched to a gene. CDR1 is MNHNS and CDR2 is SASEGT in the germline V gene. The CDR3 contains 13 residues. This CDR3 reads CASKKGQQETQYF. The CDR3 nucleotides are TGTGCCAGCAAGAAGGGACAGCAAGAGACCCAGTACTTC.

V usage is TRBV7-2 and J usage is TRBJ2-3; D perhaps matches TRBD2 (6 bases). V lost 7 bases and J 1 base, leaving 18 bases between the germline ends. The CDR3 has 16 amino acids. The V gene's germline CDR1 is SGHTA and CDR2 FQGNSA. Written as DNA, the CDR3 is TGTGCCAGCACCCTTTACTGGCGGGAAGGCACAGATACGCAGTATTTT. Protein: CASTLYWREGTDTQYF.

The chain links TRBV4-2 to TRBJ2-3, with D possibly being TRBD2 (6 bases). CDR3 length equals 16 residues. With 3 bases removed from V and 4 bases from J, the gap between germline ends came to 17 bases. Germline assignment: CDR1 LGHNA and CDR2 YNFKEQ. CDR3 coding DNA: TGTGCCAGCAGCCATGGGACTGGTACTAAGCCAGATACGCAGTATTTT. Amino acid sequence: CASSHGTGTKPDTQYF.